This TCR beta chain stems from a study of CD8+ T cells in alopecia areata (dated by TCRdb to 2016 to 2019). Regarding the study in general: The treated patients, all with moderate-to-severe alopecia areata, were enrolled in an open-label pilot trial of oral tofacitinib given at 5 to 10 mg twice daily. Tofacitinib was administered for 6 to 18 months, and 6 months of follow-up off drug were then conducted to assess delayed response and recurrence. In both human patients and the C3H/HeJ mouse model, the study applied high-throughput TCRbeta sequencing to look at T cell clonal expansion in alopecia areata. In humans, TCRbeta sequencing was performed on scalp tissue and on sorted CD4+ and CD8+ peripheral blood T cells from healthy controls and from patients with patchy or totalis/universalis alopecia areata. Biopsies were taken from tofacitinib-treated patients at baseline and at 4 and 24 weeks of treatment, and a later scalp biopsy was taken in several of the tofacitinib-treated patients. Scalp clonality was compared among normal scalp (n=4), patchy alopecia areata scalp (n=8), and alopecia totalis/universalis scalp (n=8). The RNA source kit depended on sample type: the PAXgene miRNA kit for fixed scalp, the miRNeasy kit for PBMCs, and the RNeasy kit for mouse skin. TCRbeta CDR3 regions were amplified by immunoSEQ multiplex PCR with 35 Vbeta forward and 13 Jbeta reverse primers.

Study-wide conclusions, independent of this receptor: Resident alphabeta T cells in normal human skin are also sequenced, complicating scalp TCR repertoire analysis, unlike mouse skin dominated by gammadelta T cells. Compared with normal scalp, lesional scalp had higher clonality and more expanded CD8+ clones, particularly in alopecia totalis/universalis, a pattern that suggests antigenic drive. TCR sequences shared between patients were less clear than in mice, possibly partly because of HLA diversity in the patient population.

This clone was observed a handful of times. The specificity of this receptor is unknown. No qualities accompany the bases; no much larger clone lies one base away. Library creation used the immunoSEQ multiplex PCR assay. RNA was extracted from all samples and reverse transcribed into cDNA as template for TCR sequencing. First-strand cDNA was synthesized with SuperScript III using a 2:1 mix of oligo-dT and random hexamers. Amplification bias was assessed with a synthetic immune receptor repertoire, and residual bias was removed computationally. From the authors' description of their analysis: Raw reads were preprocessed to remove errors, and CDR3 was defined according to IMGT conventions as the region from the conserved cysteine to phenylalanine. To get clonality, Shannon entropy was normalized by log2 of the number of productive unique TCRs and the result was subtracted from 1. Scalp TCRbeta sequences were cross-referenced with sorted blood CD4 and CD8 repertoires so that the CD4 or CD8 identity of scalp clones could be inferred. Held by TCRdb, this immuneACCESS table contains in-frame sequences only and omits some clones. Under half of the omission traces to an unresolved V gene where checked; the cause of the rest is unknown. The V and J calls and the clone size are those of that table, but D and trimming were determined from the DNA. The sample yields over 100,000 clones; 49% were counted once. The ten most abundant clones make up 15% to 20% of the sample.

The time point tag for this specimen amounts to: baseline before oral tofacitinib. Lesional scalp punch biopsies and peripheral blood were collected from alopecia areata patients. PBMCs were separated by density centrifugation and stained for CD3, CD4 and CD8, after which CD4+ and CD8+ T cells were sorted on a FACSAria. V and J are truncated by 6 bases and 4 bases respectively, leaving an intervening sequence of 10 bases. Measured from the cysteine to the phenylalanine, the CDR3 is 13 residues long. Of the read, only the CDR3 DNA is kept; its 39 bases are in frame from base 1. The germline V gene (reference sequence) yields MNHEY for CDR1 and SMNVEV for CDR2.

The clonotype originates from a human donor with alopecia areata. The chain is assembled from TRBV27 and TRBJ2-1; tentative D gene TRBD1, with 5 bases matching. Sequencing was performed on CD8+ T cells sorted from blood, taken at week 0. The CDR3 protein: CASSNSGYNEQFF. The nucleotide sequence reads as follows: TGTGCCAGCAGCAACTCAGGGTACAATGAGCAGTTCTTC.